One and the same sample provided the 7 T cell receptor beta chains below, sequenced in a study of patients and donors after allogeneic stem cell transplantation. MiXCR, applied by TCRdb to the RT-PCR reads, yields one record per CDR3 protein. The table lists some 200,000 distinct CDR3 sequences, less than 45% of them singletons, with about 35% in the top ten. Input material: blood, either unsorted or a sorted T cell fraction (not recorded which). The receptors stem from a human donor who was either an allogeneic HSCT recipient or a stem cell or donor lymphocyte infusion donor (not recorded which). It is not recorded whose cells these are; they may come from a transplant donor.

This clonotype appeared a few times. This chain joins TRBV6-5 and TRBJ1-1, with D hard to call. Germline V gene data show CDR1 as MNHEY and CDR2 as SVGAGI. The CDR3 is made up of 16 amino acids. Trimming took off 0 bases at V and 6 bases at J, with 17 bases between the two ends. The chain's CDR3 is CASSYSKVTAEPEAFF. CDR3 coding DNA: TGTGCCAGCAGTTACTCGAAGGTCACCGCCGAACCTGAAGCTTTCTTT.

This clonotype came up a few times. The rearrangement uses TRBV19 and TRBJ1-1, with D tentatively TRBD1 (6 bases). The CDR3 is 14 amino acids. The germline V gene has CDR1 LNHDA and CDR2 SQIVND (reference sequence). V lost 3 bases and J 0 bases, leaving 8 bases between the germline ends. Here the CDR3 reads CASSITGLNTEAFF. CDR3 nucleotides: TGTGCCAGTAGTATCACAGGGCTGAACACTGAAGCTTTCTTT.

This clonotype was counted between two and nine times. The chain is built from TRBV6-1 and TRBJ2-2; 9 positions match TRBD2. This CDR3 comprises 16 residues. Trimming took 3 bases from V and 4 from J; bases not matched to a gene: 6. Germline V lookup: CDR1 MNHNS, CDR2 SASEGT. The CDR3 spells CASSELLAGSTGELFF. The CDR3 bases are TGTGCCAGCAGTGAGCTCCTAGCGGGATCCACCGGGGAGCTGTTTTTT.

The rearrangement uses TRBV5-1 and TRBJ2-1, with 10 bases that match TRBD2. Trimming cost V 3 bases and J 6 bases; bases outside gene matches: 3. Germline V lookup: CDR1 SGHRS, CDR2 YFSETQ. The CDR3 has 14 amino acids. CDR3 in amino acids: CASSSRTSGNEQFF. For the CDR3, the DNA is TGCGCCAGCAGCTCCAGGACTAGCGGCAATGAGCAGTTCTTC.

V usage is TRBV6-2 or TRBV6-3 and J usage is TRBJ1-2; 7 bases match TRBD1. V gave up 7 bases and J gave up 7 bases; unmatched junction bases: 15. The CDR3 has 15 residues. Germline lookup yields CDR1 MNHEY and CDR2 SVGEGT. The CDR3 loop reads CASKFRDSSVGGYTF. The DNA for the CDR3 is TGTGCCAGCAAATTCCGGGACAGCTCAGTTGGTGGCTACACCTTC.

This clonotype has a handful of counts. This chain joins TRBV6-1 and TRBJ1-3, with TRBD1 matching 8 bases. This CDR3 has 15 amino acids. The V gene's germline CDR1 is MNHNS and CDR2 SASEGT. Trimming took 4 bases from V and 8 from J; bases not matched to a gene: 10. The CDR3 is CASSVEFTGGDTIYF. The CDR3 DNA reads TGTGCCAGCAGTGTGGAGTTCACAGGGGGAGACACCATATATTTT.

This clonotype came up once. The chain combines TRBV28 with TRBJ1-3; D not certain. V lost 5 bases to trimming and J lost 0 bases, with 8 bases between them. The CDR3 has 14 residues. The germline V gene encodes CDR1 MDHEN and CDR2 SYDVKM. In DNA form, the CDR3 reads TGTGCCAGCAGTCGAGGGAGCTCTGGAAACACCATATATTTT. The encoded protein is CASSRGSSGNTIYF.